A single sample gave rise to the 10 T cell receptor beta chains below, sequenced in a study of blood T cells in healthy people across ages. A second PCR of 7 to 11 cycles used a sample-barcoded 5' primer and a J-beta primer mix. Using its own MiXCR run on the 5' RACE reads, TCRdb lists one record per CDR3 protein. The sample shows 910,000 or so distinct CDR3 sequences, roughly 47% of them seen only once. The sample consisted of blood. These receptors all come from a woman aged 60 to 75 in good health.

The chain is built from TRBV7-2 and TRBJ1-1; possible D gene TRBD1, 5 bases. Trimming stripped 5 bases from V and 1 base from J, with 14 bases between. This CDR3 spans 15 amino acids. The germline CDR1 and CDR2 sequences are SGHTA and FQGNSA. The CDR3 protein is CASSLTQAPNTEAFF. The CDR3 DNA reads TGTGCCAGCAGCCTAACACAGGCCCCGAACACTGAAGCTTTCTTT.

The CDR3 loop is CASSSRAGASTGELFF. The CDR3 nucleotides are TGTGCCAGCAGCTCGAGAGCGGGAGCAAGCACCGGGGAGCTGTTTTTT. V and J are TRBV7-6 and TRBJ2-2; TRBD2 matches at 8 bases. The germline V gene encodes CDR1 SGHVS and CDR2 FNYEAQ. Trimming cost V 4 bases and J 4 bases; bases outside gene matches: 8. The length of the CDR3 is 16 residues.

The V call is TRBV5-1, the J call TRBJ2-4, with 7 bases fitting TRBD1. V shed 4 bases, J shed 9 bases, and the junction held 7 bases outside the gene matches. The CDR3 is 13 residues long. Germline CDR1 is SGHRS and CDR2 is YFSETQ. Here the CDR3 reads CASSQTGDGIQYF. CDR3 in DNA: TGCGCCAGCAGCCAAACAGGGGACGGCATTCAGTACTTC. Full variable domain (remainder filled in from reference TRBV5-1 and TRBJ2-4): KAGVTQTPRYLIKTRGQQVTLSCSPISGHRSVSWYQQTPGQGLQFLFEYFSETQRNKGNFPGRFSGRQFSNSRSEMNVSTLELGDSALYLCASSQTGDGIQYFGAGTRLSVL.

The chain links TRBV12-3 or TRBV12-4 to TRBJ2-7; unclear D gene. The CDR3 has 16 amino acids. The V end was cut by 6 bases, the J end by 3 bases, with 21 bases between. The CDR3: CASSPSRSGRNYEQYF. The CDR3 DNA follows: TGTGCCAGCAGCCCTTCCCGTAGTGGCAGAAACTACGAGCAGTACTTC.

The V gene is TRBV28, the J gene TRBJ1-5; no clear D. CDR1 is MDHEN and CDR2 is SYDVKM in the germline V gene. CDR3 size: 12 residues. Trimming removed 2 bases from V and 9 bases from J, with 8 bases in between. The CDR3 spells CASSLRSAPQHF. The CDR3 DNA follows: TGTGCCAGCAGTTTAAGATCCGCGCCCCAGCATTTT.

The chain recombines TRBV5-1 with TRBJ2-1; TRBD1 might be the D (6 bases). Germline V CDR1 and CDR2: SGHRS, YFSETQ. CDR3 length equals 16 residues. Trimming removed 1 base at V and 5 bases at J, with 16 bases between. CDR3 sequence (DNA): TGCGCCAGCAGCTTGTGGCCAGGGGAGCTGAACAATGAGCAGTTCTTC. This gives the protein CASSLWPGELNNEQFF.

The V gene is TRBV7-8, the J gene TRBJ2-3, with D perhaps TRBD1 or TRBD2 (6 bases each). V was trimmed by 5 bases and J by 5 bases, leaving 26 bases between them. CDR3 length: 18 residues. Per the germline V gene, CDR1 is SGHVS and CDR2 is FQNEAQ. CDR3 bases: TGTGCCAGCAGCCCAACTCTAACTGGCGGGACAAAGGGAGATACGCAGTATTTT. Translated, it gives CASSPTLTGGTKGDTQYF. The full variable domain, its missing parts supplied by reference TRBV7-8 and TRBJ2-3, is GAGVSQSPRYKVAKRGQDVALRCDPISGHVSLFWYQQALGQGPEFLTYFQNEAQLDKSGLPSDRFFAERPEGSVSTLKIQRTQQEDSAVYLCASSPTLTGGTKGDTQYFGPGTRLTVL.

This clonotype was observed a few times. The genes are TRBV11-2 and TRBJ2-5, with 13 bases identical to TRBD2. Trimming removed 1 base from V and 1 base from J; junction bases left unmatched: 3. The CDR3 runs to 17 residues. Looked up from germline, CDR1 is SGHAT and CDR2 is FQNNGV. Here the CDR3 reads CASSLGGLAGSQETQYF. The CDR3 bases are TGTGCCAGCAGCTTAGGGGGACTAGCGGGGAGCCAAGAGACCCAGTACTTC.

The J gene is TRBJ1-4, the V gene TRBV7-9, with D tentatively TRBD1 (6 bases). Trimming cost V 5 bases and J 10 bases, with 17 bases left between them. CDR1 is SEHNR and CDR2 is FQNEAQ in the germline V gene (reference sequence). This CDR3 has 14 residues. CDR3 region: CASSVVTEGVKLFF. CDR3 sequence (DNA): TGTGCCAGCAGCGTCGTCACCGAGGGGGTAAAACTGTTTTTT.

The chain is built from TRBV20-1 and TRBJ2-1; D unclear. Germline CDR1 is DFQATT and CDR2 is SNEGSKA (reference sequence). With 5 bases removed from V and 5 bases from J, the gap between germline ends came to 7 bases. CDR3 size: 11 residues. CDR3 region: CSAGFNNEQFF. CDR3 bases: TGCAGTGCTGGATTTAACAATGAGCAGTTCTTC.